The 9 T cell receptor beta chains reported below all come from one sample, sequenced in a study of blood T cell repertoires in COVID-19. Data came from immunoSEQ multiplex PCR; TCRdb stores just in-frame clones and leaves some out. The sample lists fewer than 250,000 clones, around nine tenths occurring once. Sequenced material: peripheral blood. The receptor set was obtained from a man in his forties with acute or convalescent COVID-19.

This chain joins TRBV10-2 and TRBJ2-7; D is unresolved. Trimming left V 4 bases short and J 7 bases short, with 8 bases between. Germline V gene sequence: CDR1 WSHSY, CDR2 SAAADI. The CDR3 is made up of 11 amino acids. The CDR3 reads CASSVVEEQYF. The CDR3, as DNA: TGCGCCAGCAGTGTAGTCGAAGAGCAGTACTTC.

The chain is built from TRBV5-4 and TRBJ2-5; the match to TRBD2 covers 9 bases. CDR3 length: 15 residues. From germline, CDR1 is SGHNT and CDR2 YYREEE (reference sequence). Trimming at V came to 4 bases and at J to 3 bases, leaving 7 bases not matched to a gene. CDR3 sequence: CASSRGAGGKETQYF. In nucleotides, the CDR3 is TGTGCCAGCAGCCGAGGGGCGGGAGGGAAAGAGACCCAGTACTTC.

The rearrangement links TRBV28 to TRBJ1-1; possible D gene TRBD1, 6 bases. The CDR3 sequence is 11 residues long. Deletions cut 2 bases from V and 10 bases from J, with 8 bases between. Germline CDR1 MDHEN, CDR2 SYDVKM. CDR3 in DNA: TGTGCCAGCAGTTTACTAGGGGGAGCTTTCTTT. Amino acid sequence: CASSLLGGAFF.

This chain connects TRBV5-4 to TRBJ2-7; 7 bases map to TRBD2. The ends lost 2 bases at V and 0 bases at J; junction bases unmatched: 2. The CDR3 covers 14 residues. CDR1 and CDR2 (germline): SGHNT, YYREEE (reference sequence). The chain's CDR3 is CASSLAGRSYEQYF. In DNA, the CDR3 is TGTGCCAGCAGCTTAGCGGGGCGCTCCTACGAGCAGTACTTC.

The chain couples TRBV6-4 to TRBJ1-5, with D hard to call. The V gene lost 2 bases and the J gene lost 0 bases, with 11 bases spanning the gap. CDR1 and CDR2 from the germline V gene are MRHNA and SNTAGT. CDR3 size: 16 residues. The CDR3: CASSDGTAISNQPQHF. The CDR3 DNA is TGTGCCAGCAGTGACGGCACAGCCATTAGCAATCAGCCCCAGCATTTT.

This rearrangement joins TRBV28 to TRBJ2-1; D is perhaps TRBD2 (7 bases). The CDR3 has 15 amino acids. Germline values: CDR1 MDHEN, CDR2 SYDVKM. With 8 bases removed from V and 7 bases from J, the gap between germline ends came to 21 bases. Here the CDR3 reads CASQQGGEGLNEQFF. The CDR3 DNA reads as TGTGCCAGCCAACAAGGGGGGGAGGGATTAAATGAGCAGTTCTTC.

The CDR3 spells CASSSWTGGGEQYF. CDR3 nucleotide sequence: TGTGCCAGTAGTAGCTGGACAGGGGGCGGCGAGCAGTACTTC. The gene calls are TRBV19 and TRBJ2-7; the match to TRBD1 covers 11 bases. The V gene end was trimmed by 4 bases and the J gene end by 6 bases; junction bases not matched to a gene: 5. The CDR3 runs to 14 residues. Germline V lookup: CDR1 LNHDA, CDR2 SQIVND (reference sequence).

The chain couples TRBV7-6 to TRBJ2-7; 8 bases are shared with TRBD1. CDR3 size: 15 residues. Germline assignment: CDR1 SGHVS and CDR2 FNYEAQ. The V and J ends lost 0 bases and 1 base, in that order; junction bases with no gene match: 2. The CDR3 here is CASSLATGDSYEQYF. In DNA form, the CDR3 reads TGTGCCAGCAGCTTAGCGACAGGGGATTCCTACGAGCAGTACTTC.

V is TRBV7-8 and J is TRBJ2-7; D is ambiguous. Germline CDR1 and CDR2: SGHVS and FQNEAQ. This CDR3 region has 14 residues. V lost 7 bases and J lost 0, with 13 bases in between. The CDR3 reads CASKTTRISYEQYF. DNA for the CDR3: TGTGCCAGCAAAACCACCAGGATCTCCTACGAGCAGTACTTC.